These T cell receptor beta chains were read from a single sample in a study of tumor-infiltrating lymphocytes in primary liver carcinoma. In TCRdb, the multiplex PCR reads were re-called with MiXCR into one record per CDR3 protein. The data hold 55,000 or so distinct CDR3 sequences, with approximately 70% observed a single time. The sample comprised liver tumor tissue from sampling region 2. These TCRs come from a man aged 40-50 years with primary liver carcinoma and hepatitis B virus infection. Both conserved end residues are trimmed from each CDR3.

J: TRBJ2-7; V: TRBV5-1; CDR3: ASSLDTGGLAYEQY
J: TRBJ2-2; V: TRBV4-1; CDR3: ASTRTRITGELF
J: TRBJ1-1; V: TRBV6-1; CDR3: ASSGWDTEAF
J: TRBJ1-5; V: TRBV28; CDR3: ASQGTGTRPFKPQH
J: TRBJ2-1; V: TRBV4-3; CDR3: ASSQDPYSENNEQF
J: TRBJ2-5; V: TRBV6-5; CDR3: ASSYVFVNSLTNQETQY
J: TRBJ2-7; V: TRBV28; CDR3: ASSLASGSDEQY
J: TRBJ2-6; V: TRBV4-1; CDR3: ASSRGILELSEANVLT
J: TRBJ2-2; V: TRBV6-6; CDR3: ASNRLGAKSGELF
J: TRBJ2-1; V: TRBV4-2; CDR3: ASSHLSGRPIYNEQF
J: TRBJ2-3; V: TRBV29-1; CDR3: NVSGTSGFTDTKY
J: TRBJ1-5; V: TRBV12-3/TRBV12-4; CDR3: ASSSGQGGNHPQH
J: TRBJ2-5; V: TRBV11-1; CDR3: ASSSPVLAGETQY
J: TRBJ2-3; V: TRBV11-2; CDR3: ASSACTDMQY
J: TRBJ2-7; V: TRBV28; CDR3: ASSFDHSNEQY
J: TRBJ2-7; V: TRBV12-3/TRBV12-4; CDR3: ASTPPMGYEQY
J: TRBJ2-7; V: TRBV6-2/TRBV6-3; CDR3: ASSYHLERAYEQY
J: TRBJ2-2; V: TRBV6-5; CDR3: ASSYGGLTGELF
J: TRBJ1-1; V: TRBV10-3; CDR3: AMKTGENTEAF
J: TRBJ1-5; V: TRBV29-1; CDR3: SVATGGGNDQPQH
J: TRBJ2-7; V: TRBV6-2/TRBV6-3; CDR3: ANSCWTTYEQY
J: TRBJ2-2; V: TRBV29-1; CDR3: SAMTGGGYTGELF
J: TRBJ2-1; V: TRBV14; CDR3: ASSAVMGCVNNEQF
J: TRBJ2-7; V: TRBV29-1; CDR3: SVDGGSFSEY
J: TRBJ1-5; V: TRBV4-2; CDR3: ASSQDARTNQPQH
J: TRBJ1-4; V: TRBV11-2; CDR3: ANSKTPRGTNEKLF
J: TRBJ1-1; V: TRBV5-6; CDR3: ASSLPMNTEAF
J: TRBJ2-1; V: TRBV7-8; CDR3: ASSPRGISAVSYNEQF
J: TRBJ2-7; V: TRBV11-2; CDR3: ASSQVAGRTYEQY
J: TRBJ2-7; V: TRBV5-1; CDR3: DSRWGQGVAYEQY
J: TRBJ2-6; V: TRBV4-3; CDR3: ASSQGTLGANVLT
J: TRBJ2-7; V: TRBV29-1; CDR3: SVGGQSSFYVRY
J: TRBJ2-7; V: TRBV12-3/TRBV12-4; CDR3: ASSIVVGLGLYEQY
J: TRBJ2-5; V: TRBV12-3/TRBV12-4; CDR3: ASTETSRKKETQY
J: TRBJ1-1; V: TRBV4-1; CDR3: ASSQSLVADEAF
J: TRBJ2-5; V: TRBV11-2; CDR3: ASCQTPGGGKVTHY
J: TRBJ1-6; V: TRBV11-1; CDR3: TCSRTLVSPLH
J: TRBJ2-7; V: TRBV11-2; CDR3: ASSFVAGGQYDQY
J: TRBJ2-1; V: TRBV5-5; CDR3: ASSSVPGRYIEQF
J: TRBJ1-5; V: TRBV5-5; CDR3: ASSLDPYYSNQPQH
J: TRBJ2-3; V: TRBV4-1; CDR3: AISQAIALAGVTDTQY
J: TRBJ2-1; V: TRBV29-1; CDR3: SAEASLAGGNEQF
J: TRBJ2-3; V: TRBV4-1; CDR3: ASSRYREPDTQY
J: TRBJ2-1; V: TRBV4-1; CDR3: ASNQAGGYNEQF
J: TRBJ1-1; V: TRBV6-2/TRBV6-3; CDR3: AGSSGREAF
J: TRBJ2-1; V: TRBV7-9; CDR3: ASSSGTNSYNEQF
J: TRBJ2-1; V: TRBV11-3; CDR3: ASGLGIAGGRSGRF
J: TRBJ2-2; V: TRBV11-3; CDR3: ASSLDRVNTGELF
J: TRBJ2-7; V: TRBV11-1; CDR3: ASSLKAFDEQY
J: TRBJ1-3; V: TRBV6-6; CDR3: VSSFRHEIGNTIY
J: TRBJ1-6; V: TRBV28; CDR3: ASSIPGTVNSALH
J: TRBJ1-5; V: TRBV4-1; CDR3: ASSLQGNNSQPQH
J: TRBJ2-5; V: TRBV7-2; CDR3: ASSSPLGTVDQETQY
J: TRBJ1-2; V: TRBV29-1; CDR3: SVILQRARLNGYT
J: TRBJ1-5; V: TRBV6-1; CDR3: ASRIDRAYSNQPQH
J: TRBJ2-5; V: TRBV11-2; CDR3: ASSLGLAGNQETQY
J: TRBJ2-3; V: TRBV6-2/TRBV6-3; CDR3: ASSPHSSGSLNTQY